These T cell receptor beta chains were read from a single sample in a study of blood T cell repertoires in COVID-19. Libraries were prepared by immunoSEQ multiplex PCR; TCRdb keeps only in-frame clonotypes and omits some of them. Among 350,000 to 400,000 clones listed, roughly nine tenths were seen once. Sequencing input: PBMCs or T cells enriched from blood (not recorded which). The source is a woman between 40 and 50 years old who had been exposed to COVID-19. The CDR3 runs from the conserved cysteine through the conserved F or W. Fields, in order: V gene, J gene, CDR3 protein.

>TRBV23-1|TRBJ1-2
CASSSRQGANYGYTF
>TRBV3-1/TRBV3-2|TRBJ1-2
CASSQGPAGGGGYTF
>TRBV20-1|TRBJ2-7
CSASRGFNEQYF
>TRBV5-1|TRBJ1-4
CASSLGGGSAVSEKLFF
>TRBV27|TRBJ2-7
CASSLAGTLYEQYF
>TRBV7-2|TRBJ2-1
CASSESGLAYEQFF
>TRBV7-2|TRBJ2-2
CASSLVGGMNTGELFF
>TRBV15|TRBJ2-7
CATSRDLYEQYF
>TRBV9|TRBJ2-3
CASSVQARAGGTDTQYF
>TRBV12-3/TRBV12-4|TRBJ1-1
CASSRDSNTEAFF
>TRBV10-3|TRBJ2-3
CAISEVAGGGNRADTQYF
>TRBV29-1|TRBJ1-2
CSVRGNYGYTF
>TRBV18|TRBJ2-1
CASSLRGAYDEQFF
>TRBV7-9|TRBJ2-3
CASSLMAGGPEDTQYF
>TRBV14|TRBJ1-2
CASSPTTGGYGYTF
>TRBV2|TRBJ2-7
CASSADSYEQYF
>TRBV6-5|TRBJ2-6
CASSSGQGRANVLTF
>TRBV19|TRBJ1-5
CASSISGRGRNQPQHF
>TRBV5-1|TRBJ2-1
CASSPGLVGVNEQFF
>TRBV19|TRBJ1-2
CASSIPPLVTGGNYGYTF
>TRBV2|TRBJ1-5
CASSSGGEQPQHF
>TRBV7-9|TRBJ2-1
CASSQREGRYNEQFF
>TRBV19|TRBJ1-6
CASSSRGQSNSPLHF
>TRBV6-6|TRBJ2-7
CASSGDRYEQYF
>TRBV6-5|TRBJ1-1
CASSRQGSTEAFF
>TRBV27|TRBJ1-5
CASSFAGGVQPQHF
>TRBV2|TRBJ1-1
CASSGRGLNTEAFF
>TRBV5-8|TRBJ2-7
CASSLRAGVEQYF
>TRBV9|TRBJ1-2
CANSGDRYRTYGYTF
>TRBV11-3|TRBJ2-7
CASSLIGQGNEQYF
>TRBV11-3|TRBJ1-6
CASRHRDHNSPLHF
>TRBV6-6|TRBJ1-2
CASRTGTAKPYGYTF
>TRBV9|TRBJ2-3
CASSVGETSYSDTQYF
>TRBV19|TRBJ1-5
CASSPPDRVRSNQPQHF
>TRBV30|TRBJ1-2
CAWSVPRGQGYPPYGYTF
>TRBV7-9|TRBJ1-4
CASSLRDSSEKLFF
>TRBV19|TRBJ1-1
CASSRQYTEAFF
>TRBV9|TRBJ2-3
CASSSGAGQYTDTQYF
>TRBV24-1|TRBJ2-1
CATSDPAGEEALNEQFF
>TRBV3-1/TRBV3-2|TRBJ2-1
CASSRQGKGNEQFF
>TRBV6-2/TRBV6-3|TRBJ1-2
CASSYYGNGYTF
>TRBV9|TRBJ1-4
CASSVVSGQKENEKLFF
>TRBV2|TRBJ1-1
CASSTGTANTEAFF
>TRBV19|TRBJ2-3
CASSSYRASTDTQYF
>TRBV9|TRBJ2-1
CASSVAGIRSSYNEQFF
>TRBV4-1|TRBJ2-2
CASSPPDRDTGELFF
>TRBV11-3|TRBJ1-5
CASSHRVSGNQPQHF
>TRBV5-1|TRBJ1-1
CASSVGVGGTEAFF
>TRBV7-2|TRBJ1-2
CASSPDRGPYGYTF
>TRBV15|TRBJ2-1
CATGKSGQSYNEQFF
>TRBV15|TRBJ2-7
CATSRAGGTTREQYF
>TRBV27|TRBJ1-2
CASSLNRGGLYGYTF
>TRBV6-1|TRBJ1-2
CASSDRGGGRFYGYTF
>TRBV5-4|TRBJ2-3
CASSLEGGAADTQYF
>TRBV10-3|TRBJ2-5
CAISDSGRQETQYF
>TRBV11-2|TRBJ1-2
CASSPPGVNYGYTF
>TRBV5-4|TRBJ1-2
CASSLARGGGADYGYTF